Following are 24 T cell receptor beta chains from one sample sequenced in a study of blood T cell repertoires in COVID-19. Sequencing was performed with immunoSEQ multiplex PCR; in TCRdb, only in-frame clones are kept and a portion is missing. The repertoire consists of about 180,000 clones, with about 81% occurring once and the leading ten covering around 11%. The specimen sequenced was peripheral blood. Receptors originate from a woman at least 80 years old with COVID-19, enrolled during active disease.

The gene calls are TRBV19 and TRBJ2-5; the D is unclear. CDR1 is LNHDA, CDR2 SQIVND, per germline (reference sequence). V lost 4 bases and J lost 2, with 11 bases in between. This CDR3 comprises 14 residues. DNA for the CDR3: TGTGCCAGTAGTAGGTCCCCAGATCAAGAGACCCAGTACTTC. Protein product: CASSRSPDQETQYF.

CDR3: CSVEDPGTLYTF. CDR3 DNA: TGCAGCGTTGAAGACCCAGGGACACTGTACACCTTC. V and J are TRBV29-1 and TRBJ1-2; a possible D gene is TRBD1 (6 bases). CDR3 size: 12 residues. The V end lost 0 bases, the J end lost 11 bases, and 13 bases lay between the germline ends. CDR1 SQVTM and CDR2 ANQGSEA come from the germline V gene.

The V call is TRBV28, the J call TRBJ2-3; possible D gene TRBD1, 5 bases. V lost 6 bases and J 2 bases, leaving 15 bases between the germline ends. CDR1 is MDHEN, CDR2 SYDVKM, per germline. This CDR3 comprises 15 residues. The CDR3 is CASRATVYYTDTQYF. In nucleotides, the CDR3 is TGTGCCAGCAGGGCGACAGTTTATTACACAGATACGCAGTATTTT.

V gene TRBV7-3 combines with J gene TRBJ2-2; weak D call: TRBD2 (5 bases). Germline V gene sequence: CDR1 SGHTA, CDR2 FQGTGA. V was shortened by 1 base and J by 1 base, with 13 bases between the two germline ends. The CDR3 runs 17 residues. For the CDR3, the DNA is TGTGCCAGCAGCTTAATTGGTAGGACTGTGAACACCGGGGAGCTGTTTTTT. This gives the protein CASSLIGRTVNTGELFF.

The chain joins TRBV6-2 or TRBV6-3 to TRBJ2-7; TRBD1 aligns across 8 bases. Germline trimming cut 5 bases from V and 7 bases from J; bases unmatched to any gene: 13. This CDR3 contains 15 residues. CDR1 and CDR2 (germline): MNHEY, SVGEGT. The CDR3 DNA is TGTGCCAGCAGTATAACAGATAGGACAGGGAGGGAGCAGTACTTC. It specifies CASSITDRTGREQYF.

As concerns this clone: This probably arose from a read error, given a far larger clone one base away. The rearrangement joins TRBV5-1 to TRBJ2-2; possibly TRBD1 for D (6 bases). V lost 4 bases, J lost 1 base, and 11 bases lay in between. The germline V gene has CDR1 SGHRS and CDR2 YFSETQ. The CDR3 has 15 residues. For the CDR3, the DNA is TGCGCCAGCAGCCAGACGACAGGGAACACCGGGGAGCTGTTTTTT. Its translation is CASSQTTGNTGELFF.

The rearrangement uses TRBV19 and TRBJ2-1; D is perhaps TRBD2 (6 bases). The CDR3 has 14 amino acids. V lost 4 bases and J 3 bases, leaving 10 bases between the germline ends. Germline lookup yields CDR1 LNHDA and CDR2 SQIVND (reference sequence). This CDR3 is CASSTRLDYNEQFF. The CDR3 region has the DNA TGTGCCAGTAGTACCCGACTAGACTACAATGAGCAGTTCTTC.

The rearrangement joins TRBV15 to TRBJ2-7, with 10 bases that match TRBD2. CDR1 is LNHNV, CDR2 YYDKDF, per germline (reference sequence). V lost 3 bases, J lost 7 bases, and 12 bases stayed unmatched. This CDR3 region has 16 residues. CDR3 sequence (DNA): TGTGCCACCAGCAGCCCCCAAGCGGGAGGGCGACGTGAGCAGTACTTC. It translates to CATSSPQAGGRREQYF.

The rearrangement links TRBV13 to TRBJ2-3, with 9 bases that match TRBD2. There are 16 residues in the CDR3. CDR1 and CDR2 from the germline V gene are PRHDT and FYEKMQ (reference sequence). V lost 4 bases, J lost 1 base, and 6 bases stayed unmatched. The CDR3 is CASSSWTSEGTDTQYF. Here the CDR3 DNA reads TGTGCCAGCAGCTCCTGGACTAGCGAAGGCACAGATACGCAGTATTTT.

This clone was found once. The rearrangement links TRBV28 to TRBJ2-7, with D maybe TRBD1 (5 bases). The ends were cut back, 6 bases at V and 1 base at J, with 10 bases in the middle. CDR3 size: 13 residues. CDR1 and CDR2 (germline): MDHEN, SYDVKM. CDR3 nucleotide sequence: TGTGCCAGCAGGGCAGGGAATTCCTACGAGCAGTACTTC. Amino acids: CASRAGNSYEQYF.

The CDR3 sequence: CASSERGWESNYGYTF. Here the CDR3 DNA reads TGTGCCAGCAGTGAACGGGGATGGGAATCTAACTATGGCTACACCTTC. The V call is TRBV2, the J call TRBJ1-2; D is undetermined. This CDR3 has 16 amino acids. The V end was cut by 2 bases, the J end by 0 bases, with 13 bases between. Germline CDR1 reads SNHLY; CDR2 reads FYNNEI.

The chain couples TRBV5-4 to TRBJ2-1; TRBD1 matches 7 bases. The CDR3 runs 15 residues. J lost 0 bases, V lost 4 bases, and 4 bases had no gene match. The germline V gene has CDR1 SGHNT and CDR2 YYREEE (reference sequence). The CDR3 nucleotides read TGTGCCAGCAGCGTGGACAGGAGCTCCTACAATGAGCAGTTCTTC. Translating gives CASSVDRSSYNEQFF.

This chain joins TRBV6-2 or TRBV6-3 and TRBJ1-2, with TRBD1 matching over 9 bases. Germline V gene lookup returns CDR1 MNHEY and CDR2 SVGEGT. The ends lost 1 base at V and 4 bases at J; junction bases unmatched: 4. This CDR3 has 15 amino acids. CDR3 coding DNA: TGTGCCAGCAGTTACTTGGACAGGGGAGGCTATGGCTACACCTTC. Translating gives CASSYLDRGGYGYTF.

The chain employs TRBV2 and TRBJ2-7; D is possibly TRBD1 (5 bases). The CDR3 loop spans 14 amino acids. The V gene's germline CDR1 is SNHLY and CDR2 FYNNEI. Deletions cut 1 base from V and 6 bases from J, with 13 bases between. CDR3 sequence reads: CASSEGQPYGEQYF. The CDR3 DNA reads TGTGCCAGCAGTGAAGGACAGCCCTATGGCGAGCAGTACTTC.

In DNA, the CDR3 is TGTGCCAGCTCACCCCCTCTATCGAACACTGAAGCTTTCTTT. Translation gives CASSPPLSNTEAFF. This chain joins TRBV18 and TRBJ1-1; D gene unclear. The CDR3 has 14 amino acids. CDR1 is KGHSH, CDR2 LQKENI, per germline. The V end lost 3 bases, the J end lost 1 base, and 9 bases lay between the germline ends.

Only a few counts were recorded for this clone. CDR3 coding DNA: TGTGCCAGCAGTGACTCGGCCAGAAATGAGCAGTTCTTC. Translated: CASSDSARNEQFF. The chain is built from TRBV6-4 and TRBJ2-1; D is undetermined. In germline, CDR1 is MRHNA, CDR2 SNTAGT. Between the trimmed V and J ends, which lost 0 bases and 7 bases, there was a span of 7 bases. The CDR3 is 13 residues long.

The chain carries TRBV27 and TRBJ1-4; perhaps TRBD1 as D (5 bases). CDR3 length: 13 amino acids. The V and J ends lost 6 bases and 8 bases respectively, with 13 bases between them. Germline V gene data show CDR1 as MNHEY and CDR2 as SMNVEV (reference sequence). CDR3 sequence: CASSPDSGEKLFF. The CDR3 nucleotides are TGTGCCAGCAGCCCCGACAGCGGGGAAAAACTGTTTTTT.

The chain carries TRBV7-2 and TRBJ1-2; TRBD1 matches 8 bases. V was pared by 7 bases and J by 4 bases, with 14 bases of the junction left unmatched. Germline V gene sequence: CDR1 SGHTA, CDR2 FQGNSA. The CDR3 runs 16 residues. The DNA of the CDR3 is TGTGCCAGCACCCAAGGTGCAGGGGGCGACATCTATGGCTACACCTTC. Its translation: CASTQGAGGDIYGYTF.

The rearrangement joins TRBV27 to TRBJ2-7, with TRBD2 matching 14 bases. V dropped 5 bases and J dropped 3; count of bases not matched to a gene: 3. This CDR3 region has 15 residues. CDR1 is MNHEY and CDR2 is SMNVEV in the germline V gene (reference sequence). DNA of the CDR3: TGTGCCAGCAGTCCGGGGACTAGCGGGAGCTACGAGCAGTACTTC. It encodes CASSPGTSGSYEQYF.

The chain carries TRBV5-1 and TRBJ1-6, with 7 positions matching TRBD1. This CDR3 comprises 15 residues. CDR1 and CDR2 (germline): SGHRS, YFSETQ. The junction had 5 bases not matched to a gene; V was cut back by 5 bases and J by 3 bases. The CDR3 coding sequence is TGCGCCAGCAGTATGACAGGGAACTATAATTCACCCCTCCACTTT. Translated, it gives CASSMTGNYNSPLHF. Combining the CDR3 with reference TRBV5-1 and TRBJ1-6 gives the whole variable domain KAGVTQTPRYLIKTRGQQVTLSCSPISGHRSVSWYQQTPGQGLQFLFEYFSETQRNKGNFPGRFSGRQFSNSRSEMNVSTLELGDSALYLCASSMTGNYNSPLHFGNGTRLTVT.

The chain employs TRBV2 and TRBJ1-4; no clear D gene. V lost 4 bases and J 5 bases, leaving 11 bases between the germline ends. CDR1 SNHLY and CDR2 FYNNEI come from the germline V gene. This CDR3 has 14 residues. This CDR3 reads CASSAADYNEKLFF. CDR3 nucleotides: TGTGCCAGCAGTGCCGCAGACTACAATGAAAAACTGTTTTTT.

J is TRBJ2-5 and V is TRBV20-1; D is unresolved. Germline loops: CDR1 DFQATT, CDR2 SNEGSKA (reference sequence). CDR3 length equals 12 residues. Trimming shortened V by 3 bases and J by 3 bases, and 8 bases separated the two germline ends. The CDR3 coding sequence is TGCAGTGCTAGTCCTGGAGAAGAGACCCAGTACTTC. This encodes CSASPGEETQYF.

The V and J genes are TRBV7-9 and TRBJ2-6, with a possible D match to TRBD1 (6 bases). This CDR3 is built from 15 residues. Germline CDR1 SEHNR, CDR2 FQNEAQ (reference sequence). V was shortened by 6 bases and J by 2 bases, with 11 bases between the two germline ends. DNA for the CDR3: TGTGCCAGCAGTTGGGACAAGACTGGGGCCAACGTCCTGACTTTC. Encoded protein: CASSWDKTGANVLTF.

This chain joins TRBV12-3 or TRBV12-4 and TRBJ1-1, with 8 bases lining up with TRBD1. J was trimmed by 5 bases and V by 6 bases; bases with no gene match: 2. The CDR3 has 12 amino acids. The CDR3 sequence is CASSRGRTEAFF. In DNA form, the CDR3 reads TGTGCCAGCAGCAGGGGGCGGACTGAAGCTTTCTTT.